This record looks at one T cell receptor beta chain sequence and its context. This sample is part of a study of control samples from healthy donors and cancer patients. This CDR3 spans 14 amino acids. V was cut by 7 bases and J by 8 bases, with 18 bases left in between. The germline CDR1 and CDR2 sequences are LNHDA and SQIVND (reference sequence). Only in-frame clones appear in the TCRdb table, and some are missing; sequencing was by immunoSEQ multiplex PCR. The table includes fewer than 200,000 clones, 85% to 95% detected once. Sequenced input: blood. The clonotype comes from a young man in good health. The rearrangement uses TRBV19 and TRBJ1-3, with a weak D call TRBD1 (5 bases). The DNA for the CDR3 is TGTGCCAGTAAAGCGGGGGACTTCTGGGACACCATATATTTT. This encodes CASKAGDFWDTIYF.